These 16 T cell receptor beta chains originate from one sample sequenced in a study of regulatory T cells in long-lasting Graves disease. Regarding time point: persistent/refractory GD, antithyroid drugs over 5 years with positive TRAb. After RNA was extracted from PBMCs, the TCR library was made from it. CDR3 regions were amplified by Arm-PCR using iRepertoire HTBI primers to build TCR beta libraries. TCRdb ran MiXCR on the multiplex PCR reads and lists one entry per CDR3 protein. The table shows 650,000 to 850,000 distinct CDR3 sequences, with about 30% occurring only once. Sequencing used peripheral blood mononuclear cells (PBMCs), obtained when the disease was refractory, from a patient treated with antithyroid drugs. The source is a female donor with Graves disease.

The gene calls are TRBV28 and TRBJ1-2; D is unclear. The V end lost 3 bases, the J end lost 5 bases, and 13 bases lay between the germline ends. CDR3 size: 14 residues. Germline CDR1 MDHEN, CDR2 SYDVKM. CDR3 bases: TGTGCCAGCAGTTTGTCCGGGAACTCTTATGGCTACACCTTC. Translation gives CASSLSGNSYGYTF.

Notes on this clonotype: One end of the junction is discordant with germline, which a read error may explain. The V and J genes are TRBV5-5 and TRBJ1-2, with D maybe TRBD1 (5 bases). Per the germline V gene, CDR1 is SGHKS and CDR2 is YYEKEE (reference sequence). The CDR3 has 13 residues. CDR3 in amino acids: CASSLVTVYGYTF. Written as DNA, the CDR3 is TGTGCCAGCAGTTTGGTGACAGTCTATGGCTACACCTTC.

There are many counts of this clonotype. The chain employs TRBV20-1 and TRBJ1-5; no definite D call. Trimming removed 6 bases at V and 2 bases at J, with 17 bases between. CDR1 DFQATT and CDR2 SNEGSKA come from the germline V gene (reference sequence). The CDR3 sequence is 15 residues long. Here the CDR3 DNA reads TGCAGTGCCGGGTCAGACGGACGGGGCAATCAGCCCCAGCATTTT. It encodes CSAGSDGRGNQPQHF.

This clonotype appeared many times. A read error may produce the germline difference seen at one junction end. The chain employs TRBV5-1 and TRBJ1-4; a weak D match, TRBD1 (6 bases). The CDR3 consists of 15 residues. CDR1 and CDR2 from the germline V gene are SGHRS and YFSETQ. The CDR3 coding sequence is TGTGCCAGCAGCTCCCTGGGGCAGGGGAATGAAAAACTGTTTTTT. Translated, it gives CASSSLGQGNEKLFF.

The rearrangement uses TRBV5-5 and TRBJ1-5; 7 nucleotides line up with TRBD1. Losses at the gene ends were 0 bases for V and 11 bases for J; bases not matched to a gene: 8. The germline CDR1 and CDR2 sequences are SGHKS and YYEKEE (reference sequence). CDR3 length: 14 amino acids. The CDR3 DNA follows: TGTGCCAGCAGCTTGGGACAGGGTAGTCAAGCCCAGCATTTT. Encoded protein: CASSLGQGSQAQHF.

The rearrangement uses TRBV6-1 and TRBJ1-1; 9 bases agree with TRBD1. Trimming removed 6 bases from V and 8 bases from J; junction bases left unmatched: 13. Germline loops: CDR1 MNHNS, CDR2 SASEGT. The CDR3 is made up of 15 amino acids. CDR3 sequence (DNA): TGTGCCAGCAGCACCCCCTCGACAGGGGGTGGGGAAGCTTTCTTT. Residues: CASSTPSTGGGEAFF.

The CDR3 bases are TGTGCCAGCAGTTACGGTCCTCTTGGGGGAGGGAGCTCCTACGAGCAGTACTTC. It is translated as CASSYGPLGGGSSYEQYF. This chain connects TRBV6-5 to TRBJ2-7, with 7 bases that match TRBD2. The CDR3 totals 18 residues. The ends lost 2 bases at V and 0 bases at J; junction bases unmatched: 13. Germline V gene data show CDR1 as MNHEY and CDR2 as SVGAGI.

This rearrangement joins TRBV5-1 to TRBJ1-2, with a tentative D call TRBD1 (5 bases). CDR3 size: 15 residues. V lost 2 bases to trimming and J lost 3 bases, with 14 bases between them. CDR1 SGHRS and CDR2 YFSETQ come from the germline V gene. This CDR3 is CASSFASGWDYGYTF. CDR3 coding DNA: TGCGCCAGCAGCTTTGCTTCAGGGTGGGACTATGGCTACACCTTC.

This clonotype has ten or more counts. The chain employs TRBV12-3 or TRBV12-4 and TRBJ1-2; D gene uncertain. The CDR3 consists of 15 residues. V was shortened by 5 bases and J by 3 bases, with 16 bases between the two germline ends. CDR3 in amino acids: CASSPQSRLHYGYTF. DNA of the CDR3: TGTGCCAGCAGTCCCCAGTCCCGACTGCACTATGGCTACACCTTC.

This clonotype appeared a few times. The genes are TRBV7-9 and TRBJ2-5, with 7 nucleotides matching TRBD2. Germline V gene lookup returns CDR1 SEHNR and CDR2 FQNEAQ (reference sequence). J lost 3 bases, V lost 2 bases, and 3 bases had no gene match. CDR3 length: 14 amino acids. In DNA form, the CDR3 reads TGTGCCAGCAGCTTACTAGCGGCAGAAGAGACCCAGTACTTC. As protein: CASSLLAAEETQYF.

This clonotype came up many times. V and J are TRBV20-1 and TRBJ1-1; D not certain. The CDR3 spans 11 residues. Trimming left V 3 bases short and J 3 bases short, with 5 bases between. CDR1 is DFQATT, CDR2 SNEGSKA, per germline (reference sequence). CDR3 nucleotide sequence: TGCAGTGCTAGGTGGGACACTGAAGCTTTCTTT. It is translated as CSARWDTEAFF.

A few counts support this clonotype. This rearrangement joins TRBV19 to TRBJ1-1; D is undetermined. With 0 bases removed from V and 2 bases from J, the gap between germline ends came to 7 bases. The length of the CDR3 is 14 residues. Germline-derived CDR1 and CDR2 are LNHDA and SQIVND (reference sequence). The CDR3 loop is CASSIDGENTEAFF. CDR3 nucleotide sequence: TGTGCCAGTAGTATAGACGGGGAAAACACTGAAGCTTTCTTT.

The chain carries TRBV29-1 and TRBJ2-5; no clear D gene. CDR1 is SQVTM and CDR2 is ANQGSEA in the germline V gene. This CDR3 is 13 amino acids long. Trimming took off 4 bases at V and 0 bases at J, with 9 bases between the two ends. The CDR3 here is CSVAQSYQETQYF. Here the CDR3 DNA reads TGCAGCGTTGCGCAATCGTACCAAGAGACCCAGTACTTC.

This clonotype turned up a few times. V gene TRBV12-3 or TRBV12-4 combines with J gene TRBJ2-2, with 12 bases aligning to TRBD2. V trimming: 0 bases; J trimming: 1 base; junction bases outside the gene matches: 6. This CDR3 contains 19 residues. The CDR3 DNA sequence: TGTGCCAGCAGTTTAGCCAGGACTAGCGGGAAGTGGAACACCGGGGAGCTGTTTTTT. Encoded protein: CASSLARTSGKWNTGELFF.

The chain links TRBV28 to TRBJ1-3; 10 bases map to TRBD1. Germline assignment: CDR1 MDHEN and CDR2 SYDVKM. V shed 1 base, J shed 8 bases, and the junction held 5 bases outside the gene matches. The CDR3 is made up of 15 amino acids. The CDR3 nucleotides read TGTGCCAGCAGTTTATCCCTGGACAGGGGGGACACCATATATTTT. Its translation: CASSLSLDRGDTIYF.

This clonotype was counted a few times. The chain couples TRBV7-9 to TRBJ1-1; the D gene is possibly TRBD1 (5 bases). The CDR3 has 10 amino acids. Trimming stripped 11 bases from V and 7 bases from J, with 11 bases between. Germline lookup yields CDR1 SEHNR and CDR2 FQNEAQ (reference sequence). The CDR3: CALGGVEAFF. In DNA, the CDR3 is TGTGCCCTTGGGGGGGTTGAAGCTTTCTTT.